The 21 T cell receptor beta chains reported below all come from one sample, sequenced in a study of beta chain features in type 1 diabetes. The investigators reverse transcribed all of the isolated RNA, so they sequenced expressed TCRB transcripts. Assay used: immunoSEQ multiplex PCR; TCRdb lists only in-frame clones, some missing. This sample has around 140,000 clones; 8% to 13% occur once, and the top ten carry roughly 1.4%. The sample consisted of naive CD4+ T cells from blood. The source is a man aged 18 to 35 in good health.

This clone was detected only a few times. The chain uses TRBV5-1 and TRBJ2-1; TRBD1 matches 8 bases. CDR3 length equals 14 residues. The J segment lost 7 bases and the V segment lost 0 bases, leaving 3 bases of the junction unmatched. Looked up from germline, CDR1 is SGHRS and CDR2 is YFSETQ. Here the CDR3 reads CASSLGRTGNEQFF. For the CDR3, the DNA is TGCGCCAGCAGCTTGGGGAGGACAGGGAATGAGCAGTTCTTC. Filled out from reference TRBV5-1 and TRBJ2-1, the complete variable domain reads KAGVTQTPRYLIKTRGQQVTLSCSPISGHRSVSWYQQTPGQGLQFLFEYFSETQRNKGNFPGRFSGRQFSNSRSEMNVSTLELGDSALYLCASSLGRTGNEQFFGPGTRLTVL.

A remark on this clone: Other DNA sequences in this specimen translate into the identical CDR3. The chain combines TRBV7-3 with TRBJ2-2; D ambiguous. The CDR3 is 12 amino acids. The germline V and J ends were trimmed by 5 bases and 3 bases, with 4 bases remaining between them. Germline CDR1 reads SGHTA; CDR2 reads FQGTGA. The CDR3 sequence: CASSPYTGELFF. CDR3 in DNA: TGTGCCAGCAGCCCTTACACCGGGGAGCTGTTTTTT. The complete variable domain, with remaining parts taken from reference TRBV7-3 and TRBJ2-2, reads GAGVSQTPSNKVTEKGKYVELRCDPISGHTALYWYRQSLGQGPEFLIYFQGTGAADDSGLPNDRFFAVRPEGSVSTLKIQRTERGDSAVYLCASSPYTGELFFGEGSRLTVL.

This clone showed up just a few times. The chain joins TRBV4-2 to TRBJ1-5; D not resolved. The CDR3 sequence is 15 residues long. Trimming took off 0 bases at V and 0 bases at J, with 6 bases between the two ends. From germline, CDR1 is LGHNA and CDR2 YNFKEQ. CDR3 DNA: TGTGCCAGCAGCCAAGAATGGCATAGCAATCAGCCCCAGCATTTT. Protein: CASSQEWHSNQPQHF.

The chain uses TRBV5-6 and TRBJ2-2; 7 bases are a match to TRBD2. Unmatched junction bases numbered 9, after V lost 2 bases and J lost 5 bases. This CDR3 has 16 residues. Germline CDR1 and CDR2: SGHDT and YYEEEE. For the CDR3, the DNA is TGTGCCAGCAGCTTCGTTGGGAGCGGGGTTACCGGGGAGCTGTTTTTT. The encoded protein is CASSFVGSGVTGELFF.

The chain carries TRBV11-2 and TRBJ1-1; D is possibly TRBD1 (5 bases). The ends were cut back, 4 bases at V and 0 bases at J, with 9 bases in the middle. This CDR3 spans 14 amino acids. Germline CDR1 SGHAT, CDR2 FQNNGV. For the CDR3, the DNA is TGTGCCAGCAGCTCCCGACAGTTGAACACTGAAGCTTTCTTT. Translation gives CASSSRQLNTEAFF.

The V and J genes are TRBV7-6 and TRBJ1-2; 7 bases fit TRBD1. Per the germline V gene, CDR1 is SGHVS and CDR2 is FNYEAQ. V lost 3 bases, J lost 4 bases, and 2 bases stayed unmatched. CDR3 size: 13 residues. DNA of the CDR3: TGTGCCAGCAGCTTTGGACAGGTCTATGGCTACACCTTC. Amino acid sequence: CASSFGQVYGYTF.

This clone was recorded a few times. This chain connects TRBV7-2 to TRBJ2-3, with D possibly matching TRBD2 (6 bases). Germline V gives CDR1 SGHTA, CDR2 FQGNSA. Trimming took 1 base from V and 4 from J, leaving 15 bases between them. The CDR3 spans 16 residues. CDR3 sequence: CASSLEASRRADTQYF. In DNA, the CDR3 is TGTGCCAGCAGCTTAGAGGCTTCTCGGAGGGCAGATACGCAGTATTTT.

This clone was observed a few times. The chain combines TRBV11-2 with TRBJ2-7; 8 bases fit TRBD2. This CDR3 has 16 amino acids. CDR1 is SGHAT, CDR2 FQNNGV, per germline. Trimming took 5 bases from V and 0 from J; bases not matched to a gene: 9. Written as DNA, the CDR3 is TGTGCCAGCAGCGAGGGAGCGGGGGCCCTCTCCTACGAGCAGTACTTC. Encoded protein: CASSEGAGALSYEQYF. The full variable domain, its missing parts supplied by reference TRBV11-2 and TRBJ2-7, is EAGVAQSPRYKIIEKRQSVAFWCNPISGHATLYWYQQILGQGPKLLIQFQNNGVVDDSQLPKDRFSAERLKGVDSTLKIQPAKLEDSAVYLCASSEGAGALSYEQYFGPGTRLTVT.

This chain uses TRBV19 with TRBJ2-4; D ambiguous. Trimming removed 1 base from V and 7 bases from J, with 11 bases in between. CDR3 length equals 14 residues. Germline CDR1 is LNHDA and CDR2 is SQIVND (reference sequence). The CDR3 spells CASSIGGQVNIQYF. CDR3 coding DNA: TGTGCCAGTAGTATAGGTGGTCAGGTTAACATTCAGTACTTC.

This clone occurred many times. V gene TRBV4-2 combines with J gene TRBJ2-1; 10 bases are shared with TRBD1. Unmatched junction bases numbered 2, after V lost 1 base and J lost 2 bases. The CDR3 covers 16 residues. Germline CDR1 is LGHNA and CDR2 is YNFKEQ. This chain's CDR3 is CASSQGGTGAYNEQFF. The DNA for the CDR3 is TGTGCCAGCAGCCAAGGGGGGACAGGGGCCTACAATGAGCAGTTCTTC.

V and J are TRBV2 and TRBJ2-7; D is uncertain. CDR3 length: 12 residues. Germline loops: CDR1 SNHLY, CDR2 FYNNEI. V lost 4 bases to trimming and J lost 2 bases, with 6 bases between them. The CDR3 coding sequence is TGTGCCAGCAGTGCAGAGGCCTACGAGCAGTACTTC. Encoded protein: CASSAEAYEQYF.

The V and J genes are TRBV4-1 and TRBJ2-7; 8 positions agree with TRBD1. This CDR3 has 16 amino acids. Germline V gene sequence: CDR1 MGHRA, CDR2 YSYEKL. V was clipped by 3 bases and J by 0 bases; unmatched bases: 7. The CDR3 sequence: CASSHLGQESSYEQYF. The CDR3 nucleotides are TGCGCCAGCAGCCACTTGGGACAGGAAAGCTCCTACGAGCAGTACTTC.

This chain joins TRBV18 and TRBJ1-4, with no clear D. Looked up from germline, CDR1 is KGHSH and CDR2 is LQKENI. This CDR3 has 15 residues. Trimming shortened V by 1 base and J by 3 bases, and 9 bases separated the two germline ends. CDR3 coding DNA: TGTGCCAGCTCACCACTACTACAATCTAATGAAAAACTGTTTTTT. Translated, it gives CASSPLLQSNEKLFF.

The rearrangement joins TRBV18 to TRBJ2-7; D not resolved. The germline V gene has CDR1 KGHSH and CDR2 LQKENI. V lost 3 bases to trimming and J lost 4 bases, with 10 bases between them. The CDR3 is 13 residues long. The CDR3 region has the DNA TGTGCCAGCTCACCTAGTACCCTATACGAGCAGTACTTC. It codes for CASSPSTLYEQYF.

A few counts support this clone. The CDR3 nucleotides read TGTGCCAGCAGTTCCGCCGGGACAGAAGGTTCTCGGCAGTACTTC. Its protein is CASSSAGTEGSRQYF. The chain carries TRBV28 and TRBJ2-7, with TRBD1 matching 7 bases. With V trimmed by 4 bases and J by 9 bases, 15 bases remained unmatched. The germline V gene encodes CDR1 MDHEN and CDR2 SYDVKM. This CDR3 comprises 15 residues.

The V gene is TRBV7-3, the J gene TRBJ2-7, with D maybe TRBD2 (5 bases). Germline CDR1 and CDR2: SGHTA and FQGTGA. CDR3 length equals 13 residues. V lost 2 bases and J 5 bases, leaving 10 bases between the germline ends. The CDR3 nucleotides read TGTGCCAGCAGCTTACGGGGAGATCACGAGCAGTACTTC. It is translated as CASSLRGDHEQYF.

This clone occurred a few times. This rearrangement joins TRBV5-8 to TRBJ2-5; the D gene is possibly TRBD1 (6 bases). Trimming took off 6 bases at V and 5 bases at J, with 14 bases between the two ends. The germline V gene encodes CDR1 SGHTS and CDR2 YDEGEE. This CDR3 region has 13 residues. The CDR3: CASTRGGLETQYF. In DNA form, the CDR3 reads TGTGCCAGCACAAGAGGGGGATTGGAGACCCAGTACTTC.

The table lists this clone with a few counts. The chain links TRBV19 to TRBJ1-3; no firm D call. This CDR3 is built from 14 residues. V lost 5 bases and J 6 bases, leaving 14 bases between the germline ends. The germline CDR1 and CDR2 sequences are LNHDA and SQIVND (reference sequence). The CDR3 reads CASSPGLEENTIYF. The CDR3, as DNA: TGTGCCAGTAGTCCCGGACTGGAAGAAAACACCATATATTTT.

The chain has TRBV5-1 and TRBJ1-2, with 8 bases fitting TRBD1. This CDR3 spans 13 amino acids. Germline lookup yields CDR1 SGHRS and CDR2 YFSETQ. V dropped 4 bases and J dropped 9; count of bases not matched to a gene: 8. CDR3 in DNA: TGCGCCAGCAGCATCGGACAGGGAGCTAGCTACACCTTC. Protein: CASSIGQGASYTF.

The V and J genes are TRBV7-9 and TRBJ1-6, with a possible D match to TRBD1 (5 bases). Trimming took 8 bases from V and 8 from J, leaving 10 bases between them. The germline gives CDR1 SEHNR, CDR2 FQNEAQ (reference sequence). The CDR3 runs 12 residues. CDR3 amino acids: CASGQQDSPLHF. CDR3 DNA sequence: TGTGCCAGCGGTCAACAGGATTCACCCCTCCACTTT.

The genes are TRBV27 and TRBJ2-7; 8 nucleotides align to TRBD1. The V gene end was trimmed by 4 bases and the J gene end by 1 base; junction bases not matched to a gene: 9. Germline V gives CDR1 MNHEY, CDR2 SMNVEV (reference sequence). CDR3 length: 16 amino acids. CDR3 DNA: TGTGCCAGCAGTTGGGTCGGACAGGGCTCGTCCTACGAGCAGTACTTC. It yields the protein CASSWVGQGSSYEQYF.